This T cell receptor (beta chain) stems from a study of PD-L1 blockade in urothelial cancer. About the research overall: Male sex and bladder-origin urothelial cancer characterized about 85% of the roughly 30 patients. Blood analysis was done at 3 weeks (second dose) and 6 weeks after treatment began. Median T cell yield per blood sample was 120,000 to 150,000 cells.

The assay was immunoSEQ multiplex PCR, and TCRdb's table has in-frame clones only and misses some. This table holds approximately 48,000 clones, approximately 88% found once. This clone showed up just once. Its target is not known. Study-level points and caveats: A pretreatment blood TCR clonality that fell below the median predicted better progression-free and overall survival.

CDR1 is SGHTS and CDR2 is YDEGEE in the germline V gene. This CDR3 is 14 amino acids long. The V and J ends lost 7 bases and 4 bases, in that order; junction bases with no gene match: 7. Time point denoted: pretreatment peripheral blood. The receptor was isolated from a woman in her sixties with urothelial cancer. The V and J genes are TRBV5-8 and TRBJ1-5; TRBD1 agrees at 8 bases. This material consisted of PBMCs, taken around atezolizumab (anti-PD-L1) treatment. CDR3 sequence reads: CASRGQGGNQPQHF. The CDR3 nucleotides are TGTGCCAGCCGTGGACAGGGAGGTAATCAGCCCCAGCATTTT.